The 5 T cell receptor beta chains listed next were all sequenced from one sample in a study of shared clonotypes between healthy human individuals. CD45RO negativity and positive selection for CCR7 defined naive CD8 cells, a population that excluded terminally differentiated effector memory CD45RA+ cells. The repertoire was sequenced with immunoSEQ multiplex PCR; TCRdb's copy has only in-frame clones and lacks some. This sample has some 2.1 million clones, with 93% found just once. Specimen: naive CD8+ T cells from PBMCs. Every receptor here comes from a man in his late teens or twenties in good health. Some clones in this sample may be carry-over from other donors' samples.

This chain joins TRBV6-5 and TRBJ1-2, with unresolved D. Germline CDR1 reads MNHEY; CDR2 reads SVGAGI. The CDR3 totals 13 residues. The ends were cut back, 4 bases at V and 4 bases at J, with 10 bases in the middle. The CDR3 region is CASSSPGTYGYTF. In DNA form, the CDR3 reads TGTGCCAGCAGTTCACCGGGAACCTATGGCTACACCTTC.

The chain couples TRBV13 to TRBJ2-7; 11 nucleotides agree with TRBD1. Trimming took 5 bases from V and 0 from J; bases not matched to a gene: 6. The CDR3 has 16 residues. The germline V gene has CDR1 PRHDT and CDR2 FYEKMQ (reference sequence). Here the CDR3 reads CASSAGTGGSSYEQYF. CDR3 nucleotide sequence: TGTGCCAGCAGCGCAGGGACAGGGGGGAGCTCCTACGAGCAGTACTTC.

The V call is TRBV13, the J call TRBJ2-7; 10 positions agree with TRBD1. Germline-derived CDR1 and CDR2 are PRHDT and FYEKMQ (reference sequence). With V trimmed by 1 base and J by 2 bases, 2 bases remained unmatched. This CDR3 comprises 15 residues. The DNA for the CDR3 is TGTGCCAGCAGCTTAGAAGGGACAGGGGCCTACGAGCAGTACTTC. Encoded protein: CASSLEGTGAYEQYF.

V and J are TRBV7-9 and TRBJ1-6, with D unresolved. From germline, CDR1 is SEHNR and CDR2 FQNEAQ (reference sequence). V lost 6 bases, J lost 0 bases, and 6 bases lay in between. The CDR3 has 14 residues. The CDR3: CASRQVSYNSPLHF. CDR3 in DNA: TGTGCCAGCAGGCAGGTCTCCTATAATTCACCCCTCCACTTT.

The chain links TRBV11-2 to TRBJ1-2; D is possibly TRBD1 (5 bases). The CDR3 contains 16 residues. Germline values: CDR1 SGHAT, CDR2 FQNNGV. Trimming cost V 2 bases and J 5 bases, with 18 bases left between them. The CDR3 is CASSLWGEDTMYGYTF. In DNA, the CDR3 is TGTGCCAGCAGCTTATGGGGCGAGGACACGATGTATGGCTACACCTTC. The full variable domain, its missing parts supplied by reference TRBV11-2 and TRBJ1-2, is EAGVAQSPRYKIIEKRQSVAFWCNPISGHATLYWYQQILGQGPKLLIQFQNNGVVDDSQLPKDRFSAERLKGVDSTLKIQPAKLEDSAVYLCASSLWGEDTMYGYTFGSGTRLTVV.